The source of this T cell receptor (beta chain) is a study of cytomegalovirus exposure and HLA in healthy donors. V gave up 4 bases and J gave up 0 bases; unmatched junction bases: 4. The length of the CDR3 is 15 residues. Germline values: CDR1 LNHDA, CDR2 SQIVND (reference sequence). The table lists this clone with a few counts. PCR employed 60 Vbeta and 13 Jbeta primers. Only in-frame clones appear in the TCRdb table, and some are missing; sequencing was by immunoSEQ multiplex PCR. The sample yields under 200,000 clones, about an eighth seen once. This sequence was found in a man aged 50 to 60 in good health and CMV-seropositive. This chain links TRBV19 with TRBJ1-2, with 8 positions matching TRBD1. Sequenced sample: PBMCs. CDR3: CASSTQGGANYGYTF. The CDR3 nucleotides are TGTGCCAGTAGTACACAGGGGGGAGCTAACTATGGCTACACCTTC.